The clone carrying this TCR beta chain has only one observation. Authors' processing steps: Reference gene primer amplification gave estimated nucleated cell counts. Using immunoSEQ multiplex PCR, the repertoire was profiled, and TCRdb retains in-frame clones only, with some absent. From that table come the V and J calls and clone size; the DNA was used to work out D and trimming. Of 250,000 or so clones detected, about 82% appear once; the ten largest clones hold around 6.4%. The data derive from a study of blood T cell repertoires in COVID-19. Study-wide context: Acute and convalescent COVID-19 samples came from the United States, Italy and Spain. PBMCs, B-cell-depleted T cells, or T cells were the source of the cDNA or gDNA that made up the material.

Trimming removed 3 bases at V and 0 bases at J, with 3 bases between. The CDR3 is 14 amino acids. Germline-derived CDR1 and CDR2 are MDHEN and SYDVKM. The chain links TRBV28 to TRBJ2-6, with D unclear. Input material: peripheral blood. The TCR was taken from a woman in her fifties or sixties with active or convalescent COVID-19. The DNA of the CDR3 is TGTGCCAGCAGTTTCCACTCTGGGGCCAACGTCCTGACTTTC. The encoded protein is CASSFHSGANVLTF.